The clone carrying this T cell receptor (beta chain) was seen once. The sample comes from a study of blood T cell repertoires in COVID-19. On the study more broadly: Acute and convalescent COVID-19 specimens originated in the United States, Italy and Spain. Nucleic acid was either cDNA or gDNA, and it came from T cells, B-cell-depleted T cells, or PBMCs.

The authors' processing: Amplification of reference gene primers was used by the study to estimate nucleated cell counts. Data came from immunoSEQ multiplex PCR; TCRdb stores just in-frame clones and leaves some out. D and trimming come from the DNA, and the V and J calls and clone size come from that table. This table holds under 60,000 clones, roughly 80% found once. V trimming: 10 bases; J trimming: 7 bases; junction bases outside the gene matches: 11. Germline V gives CDR1 ENHRY, CDR2 SYGVKD. The CDR3 sequence is 14 residues long. This TCR was recovered from a human donor in a cohort sampled during active COVID-19. Sequencing was performed on peripheral blood. The chain couples TRBV10-3 to TRBJ2-1; TRBD2 aligns across 9 bases. CDR3 residues: CATGAGGAGNEQFF. CDR3 bases: TGTGCCACAGGGGCGGGGGGGGCCGGAAATGAGCAGTTCTTC.